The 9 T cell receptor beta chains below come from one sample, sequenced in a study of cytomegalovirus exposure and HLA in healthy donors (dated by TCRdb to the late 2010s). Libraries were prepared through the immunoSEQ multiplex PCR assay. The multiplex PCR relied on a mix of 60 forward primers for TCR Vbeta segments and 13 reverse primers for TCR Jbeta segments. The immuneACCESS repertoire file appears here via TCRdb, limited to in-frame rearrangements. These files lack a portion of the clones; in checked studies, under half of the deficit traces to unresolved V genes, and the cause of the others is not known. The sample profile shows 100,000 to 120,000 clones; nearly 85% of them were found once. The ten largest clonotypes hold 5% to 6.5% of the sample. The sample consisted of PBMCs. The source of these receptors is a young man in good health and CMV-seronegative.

CDR3 in amino acids: CASSYRGANEKLFF. Here the CDR3 DNA reads TGTGCCAGTTCGTACAGGGGGGCTAATGAAAAACTGTTTTTT. The chain joins TRBV27 to TRBJ1-4, with 8 bases matching TRBD1. The germline gives CDR1 MNHEY, CDR2 SMNVEV (reference sequence). The CDR3 is 14 amino acids. V shed 9 bases and J 3 bases; nucleotides not matched to a gene: 6. Full variable domain (outside the CDR3, taken from reference TRBV27 and TRBJ1-4): EAQVTQNPRYLITVTGKKLTVTCSQNMNHEYMSWYRQDPGLGLRQIYYSMNVEVTDKGDVPEGYKVSRKEKRNFPLILESPSPNQTSLYFCASSYRGANEKLFFGSGTQLSVL.

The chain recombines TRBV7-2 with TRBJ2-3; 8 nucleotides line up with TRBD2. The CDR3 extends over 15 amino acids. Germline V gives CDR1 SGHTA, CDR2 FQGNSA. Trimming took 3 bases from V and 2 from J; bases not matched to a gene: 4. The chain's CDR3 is CASSFGGGHTDTQYF. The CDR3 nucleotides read TGTGCCAGCAGCTTTGGCGGGGGGCACACAGATACGCAGTATTTT.

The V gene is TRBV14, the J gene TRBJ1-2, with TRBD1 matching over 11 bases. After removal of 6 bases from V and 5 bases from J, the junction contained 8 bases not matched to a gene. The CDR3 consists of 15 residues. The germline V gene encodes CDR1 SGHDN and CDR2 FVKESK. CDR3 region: CASSRAGTGGYGYTF. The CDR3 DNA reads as TGTGCCAGCAGTCGCGCCGGGACAGGGGGGTATGGCTACACCTTC. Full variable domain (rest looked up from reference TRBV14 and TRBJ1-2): EAGVTQFPSHSVIEKGQTVTLRCDPISGHDNLYWYRRVMGKEIKFLLHFVKESKQDESGMPNNRFLAERTGGTYSTLKVQPAELEDSGVYFCASSRAGTGGYGYTFGSGTRLTVV.

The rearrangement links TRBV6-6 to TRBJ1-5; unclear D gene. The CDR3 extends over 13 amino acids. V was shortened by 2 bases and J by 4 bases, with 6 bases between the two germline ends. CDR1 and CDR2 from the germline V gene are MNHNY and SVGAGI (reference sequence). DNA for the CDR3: TGTGCCAGCAGTTACGACTTTAATCAGCCCCAGCATTTT. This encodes CASSYDFNQPQHF.

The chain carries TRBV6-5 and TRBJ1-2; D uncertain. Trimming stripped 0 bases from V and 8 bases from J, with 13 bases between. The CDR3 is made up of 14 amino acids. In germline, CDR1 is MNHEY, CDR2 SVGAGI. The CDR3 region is CASSYSSTGGGYTF. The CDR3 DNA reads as TGTGCCAGCAGTTACTCCTCGACGGGTGGGGGCTACACCTTC.

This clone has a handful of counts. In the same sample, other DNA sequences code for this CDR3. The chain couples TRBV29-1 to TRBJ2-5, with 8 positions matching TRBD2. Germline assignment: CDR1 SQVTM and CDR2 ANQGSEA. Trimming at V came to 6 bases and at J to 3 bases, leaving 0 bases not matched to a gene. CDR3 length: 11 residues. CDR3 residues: CSVAGEETQYF. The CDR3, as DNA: TGCAGCGTAGCGGGAGAAGAGACCCAGTACTTC.

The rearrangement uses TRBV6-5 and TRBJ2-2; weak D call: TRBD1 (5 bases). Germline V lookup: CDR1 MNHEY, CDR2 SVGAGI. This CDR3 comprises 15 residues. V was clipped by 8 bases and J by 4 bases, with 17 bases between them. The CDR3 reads CASLTGIPGTGELFF. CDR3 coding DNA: TGTGCCAGCCTCACAGGTATTCCTGGCACCGGGGAGCTGTTTTTT.

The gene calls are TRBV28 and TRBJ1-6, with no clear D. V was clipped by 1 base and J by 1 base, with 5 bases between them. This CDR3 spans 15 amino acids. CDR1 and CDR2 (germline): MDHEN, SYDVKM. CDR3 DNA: TGTGCCAGCAGTTTATCACGGTCCTATAATTCACCCCTCCACTTT. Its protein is CASSLSRSYNSPLHF.

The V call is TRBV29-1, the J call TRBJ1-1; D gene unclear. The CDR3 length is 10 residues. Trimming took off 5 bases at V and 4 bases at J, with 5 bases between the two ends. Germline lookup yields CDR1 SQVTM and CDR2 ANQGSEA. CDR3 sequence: CSVSSTEAFF. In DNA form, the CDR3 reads TGCAGCGTTTCGAGCACTGAAGCTTTCTTT.